What follows are 17 T cell receptor beta chains derived from one specimen sequenced in a study of technical replicates of blood from a handful of donors. Clones were sequenced by immunoSEQ multiplex PCR, and TCRdb holds only the in-frame ones, with some missing. The table records about 88,000 clones, roughly 90% of them present only once. Sequenced: T cells isolated from PBMCs. The receptors were gathered from a human donor in good health.

The V call is TRBV5-1, the J call TRBJ2-3; 11 bases align to TRBD2. V trimming: 0 bases; J trimming: 2 bases; junction bases outside the gene matches: 5. CDR1 and CDR2 (germline): SGHRS, YFSETQ. This CDR3 has 17 amino acids. CDR3 residues: CASSLASGGPSTDTQYF. As DNA, the CDR3 is TGCGCCAGCAGCTTGGCTAGCGGGGGGCCTTCCACAGATACGCAGTATTTT. The full variable domain, with the rest looked up from reference TRBV5-1 and TRBJ2-3, is KAGVTQTPRYLIKTRGQQVTLSCSPISGHRSVSWYQQTPGQGLQFLFEYFSETQRNKGNFPGRFSGRQFSNSRSEMNVSTLELGDSALYLCASSLASGGPSTDTQYFGPGTRLTVL.

This clone was found once. The chain couples TRBV19 to TRBJ2-3; 10 nucleotides line up with TRBD2. V was clipped by 3 bases and J by 1 base; unmatched bases: 4. Looked up from germline, CDR1 is LNHDA and CDR2 is SQIVND (reference sequence). The CDR3 length is 16 residues. Here the CDR3 DNA reads TGTGCCAGTAGTATCGGACTAGCGGTTCGCACAGATACGCAGTATTTT. This encodes CASSIGLAVRTDTQYF.

This clone appeared once. This chain uses TRBV2 with TRBJ2-3, with a possible D match to TRBD2 (5 bases). V lost 4 bases to trimming and J lost 1 base, with 12 bases between them. Germline V CDR1 and CDR2: SNHLY, FYNNEI. This CDR3 has 15 amino acids. The CDR3 is CASSGSSGGTDTQYF. The CDR3 DNA reads as TGTGCCAGCAGTGGCTCCAGCGGTGGCACAGATACGCAGTATTTT. The variable domain in full, with the rest retrieved from reference TRBV2 and TRBJ2-3, is EPEVTQTPSHQVTQMGQEVILRCVPISNHLYFYWYRQILGQKVEFLVSFYNNEISEKSEIFDDQFSVERPDGSNFTLKIRSTKLEDSAMYFCASSGSSGGTDTQYFGPGTRLTVL.

The chain uses TRBV5-1 and TRBJ2-1, with 16 bases identical to TRBD2. Trimming at V came to 4 bases and at J to 3 bases, leaving 7 bases not matched to a gene. There are 18 residues in the CDR3. From germline, CDR1 is SGHRS and CDR2 YFSETQ. For the CDR3, the DNA is TGCGCCAGCAGCCTGGGACTAGCGGGAGGGCCTGGCTACAATGAGCAGTTCTTC. It is translated as CASSLGLAGGPGYNEQFF.

The sample holds one count of this clone. The chain couples TRBV9 to TRBJ2-1; 7 positions agree with TRBD1. Germline CDR1 and CDR2: SGDLS and YYNGEE. The CDR3 has 15 residues. Losses at the gene ends were 5 bases for V and 0 bases for J; bases not matched to a gene: 5. DNA for the CDR3: TGTGCCAGCAGGGCAGGGGGAAGCTCCTACAATGAGCAGTTCTTC. Translating it yields CASRAGGSSYNEQFF.

The genes are TRBV9 and TRBJ2-1; 11 bases line up with TRBD2. V lost 2 bases, J lost 7 bases, and 5 bases stayed unmatched. Germline loops: CDR1 SGDLS, CDR2 YYNGEE. The CDR3 sequence is 15 residues long. CDR3 DNA: TGTGCCAGCAGCGTGGAGGGACTAGCGGTTAATGAGCAGTTCTTC. Its translation is CASSVEGLAVNEQFF. Supplemented by reference TRBV9 and TRBJ2-1, the full variable domain reads DSGVTQTPKHLITATGQRVTLRCSPRSGDLSVYWYQQSLDQGLQFLIQYYNGEERAKGNILERFSAQQFPDLHSELNLSSLELGDSALYFCASSVEGLAVNEQFFGPGTRLTVL.

This rearrangement joins TRBV19 to TRBJ1-1; D not resolved. The CDR3 totals 16 residues. CDR1 is LNHDA, CDR2 SQIVND, per germline (reference sequence). V was pared by 3 bases and J by 5 bases, with 19 bases between. The CDR3 spells CASSIRSIPGGTEAFF. As DNA, the CDR3 is TGTGCCAGTAGTATTAGGTCCATCCCCGGAGGAACTGAAGCTTTCTTT.

This chain links TRBV4-1 with TRBJ2-7; 9 nucleotides match TRBD1. CDR1 and CDR2 (germline): MGHRA, YSYEKL. The CDR3 runs 17 residues. Losses at the gene ends were 2 bases for V and 0 bases for J; bases not matched to a gene: 8. Written as DNA, the CDR3 is TGCGCCAGCAGCCAATCCCTTGAGGACAGGGGCTCCTACGAGCAGTACTTC. Its translation is CASSQSLEDRGSYEQYF.

The chain carries TRBV7-6 and TRBJ2-7; D remains ambiguous. Trimming pared 2 bases from V and 7 bases from J, leaving 6 bases between. Per germline, CDR1 SGHVS and CDR2 FNYEAQ. The CDR3 spans 11 residues. In DNA form, the CDR3 reads TGTGCCAGCAGCTTATCCGGGGAGCAGTACTTC. Translation gives CASSLSGEQYF.

The V and J genes are TRBV5-1 and TRBJ2-5, with 7 bases that match TRBD2. The V segment lost 4 bases and the J segment 2 bases; nucleotides outside the gene matches: 8. The germline gives CDR1 SGHRS, CDR2 YFSETQ. This CDR3 has 15 amino acids. This CDR3 reads CASSGSGVLQETQYF. The CDR3 nucleotides are TGCGCCAGCAGCGGGAGCGGGGTCCTACAAGAGACCCAGTACTTC.

The rearrangement links TRBV5-6 to TRBJ2-3; perhaps TRBD1 as D (5 bases). V gave up 4 bases and J gave up 1 base, with 22 bases separating them. The germline gives CDR1 SGHDT, CDR2 YYEEEE. The CDR3 sequence is 18 residues long. The CDR3 nucleotides are TGTGCCAGCAGCGCTACCTTATTATCCTTACAGGGCACAGATACGCAGTATTTT. This gives the protein CASSATLLSLQGTDTQYF.

This clone was observed a handful of times. The gene calls are TRBV15 and TRBJ1-1, with a weak D call TRBD1 (6 bases). Per the germline V gene, CDR1 is LNHNV and CDR2 is YYDKDF (reference sequence). This CDR3 is built from 14 residues. Trimming took 0 bases from V and 7 from J, leaving 12 bases between them. The DNA of the CDR3 is TGTGCCACCAGCAGAGAGACGGGACAACATGAAGCTTTCTTT. Translating it yields CATSRETGQHEAFF.

This clone was counted between two and nine times. The CDR3 coding sequence is TGTGCCAGTAGTATGGCGAGGGCTGGCCTCCACTTT. Translating it yields CASSMARAGLHF. V is TRBV19 and J is TRBJ1-6; D gene uncertain. The CDR3 has 12 residues. The germline V gene encodes CDR1 LNHDA and CDR2 SQIVND (reference sequence). Trimming stripped 3 bases from V and 15 bases from J, with 12 bases between.

The chain joins TRBV5-1 to TRBJ2-7, with 13 bases identical to TRBD2. Germline lookup yields CDR1 SGHRS and CDR2 YFSETQ. There are 15 residues in the CDR3. The ends lost 4 bases at V and 7 bases at J; junction bases unmatched: 8. CDR3 nucleotides: TGCGCCAGCAGCCTCGGACTAGCGGGAGTAGGGGAGCAGTACTTC. Amino acids: CASSLGLAGVGEQYF.

This chain uses TRBV10-3 with TRBJ1-3; D ambiguous. Germline V lookup: CDR1 ENHRY, CDR2 SYGVKD. Trimming removed 10 bases at V and 4 bases at J, with 14 bases between. There are 13 residues in the CDR3. CDR3 nucleotides: TGTGCCACCGATGAGGGAGTCGGAAACACCATATATTTT. This gives the protein CATDEGVGNTIYF.

The CDR3 spells CASSFEVPGAAQYF. CDR3 bases: TGCGCCAGCAGCTTCGAGGTTCCGGGAGCGGCCCAGTACTTC. The chain recombines TRBV5-1 with TRBJ2-5; maybe TRBD2 (6 bases). The CDR3 is 14 residues long. V lost 2 bases to trimming and J lost 9 bases, with 17 bases between them. CDR1 SGHRS and CDR2 YFSETQ come from the germline V gene.

This clone came up once. The rearrangement links TRBV28 to TRBJ2-6; TRBD2 agrees at 7 bases. Germline CDR1 and CDR2: MDHEN and SYDVKM. The CDR3 is 16 amino acids. V shed 3 bases and J 0 bases; nucleotides not matched to a gene: 2. CDR3: CASSLGGSSGANVLTF. DNA of the CDR3: TGTGCCAGCAGTTTGGGGGGGTCCTCTGGGGCCAACGTCCTGACTTTC.